These 5 T cell receptor beta chains came from one sample sequenced in a study of shared clonotypes between healthy human individuals. Data came from immunoSEQ multiplex PCR; TCRdb stores just in-frame clones and leaves some out. Of around 750,000 clones detected, approximately 79% appear once; the ten largest clones hold around 1.6%. Sequencing input: memory CD4+ T cells sorted from blood. Subset described: CD45RA-negative fraction. These receptors all come from a woman in her 30s in good health.

V is TRBV28 and J is TRBJ2-7, with 7 positions matching TRBD1. CDR1 is MDHEN, CDR2 SYDVKM, per germline. Trimming removed 1 base from V and 10 bases from J; junction bases left unmatched: 10. The CDR3 runs 14 residues. The CDR3 region has the DNA TGTGCCAGCAGTTTATCTCCGACAGGGCGTGACCAGTACTTC. Protein sequence: CASSLSPTGRDQYF.

The CDR3 DNA sequence: TGTGCCAGCAGTGACAAGATAGCCGGGACCCTCTACGAGCAGTACTTC. Protein: CASSDKIAGTLYEQYF. The chain has TRBV6-1 and TRBJ2-7; tentatively, D is TRBD1 or TRBD2 (5 bases each). Germline V CDR1 and CDR2: MNHNS, SASEGT. CDR3 length equals 16 residues. Trimming shortened V by 3 bases and J by 3 bases, and 18 bases separated the two germline ends.

J is TRBJ1-5 and V is TRBV2; D call uncertain. CDR3 size: 12 residues. V lost 4 bases, J lost 2 bases, and 3 bases lay in between. Germline V lookup: CDR1 SNHLY, CDR2 FYNNEI. The CDR3 loop is CASSVGNQPQHF. In DNA form, the CDR3 reads TGTGCCAGCAGTGTCGGCAATCAGCCCCAGCATTTT. Full variable domain (outside the CDR3, taken from reference TRBV2 and TRBJ1-5): EPEVTQTPSHQVTQMGQEVILRCVPISNHLYFYWYRQILGQKVEFLVSFYNNEISEKSEIFDDQFSVERPDGSNFTLKIRSTKLEDSAMYFCASSVGNQPQHFGDGTRLSIL.

V is TRBV15 and J is TRBJ1-1; perhaps TRBD1 as D (6 bases). The V and J ends lost 5 bases and 3 bases respectively, with 19 bases between them. Germline assignment: CDR1 LNHNV and CDR2 YYDKDF (reference sequence). This CDR3 contains 16 residues. CDR3 coding DNA: TGTGCCACCAGCGAGGGGGAGGGTCGAAGGGACACTGAAGCTTTCTTT. This codes for CATSEGEGRRDTEAFF.

The chain is built from TRBV2 and TRBJ1-5; 9 nucleotides line up with TRBD1. Germline CDR1 reads SNHLY; CDR2 reads FYNNEI. The CDR3 is made up of 14 amino acids. V trimming: 9 bases; J trimming: 6 bases; junction bases outside the gene matches: 9. The CDR3 DNA reads TGTGCCAGTACCGGGACAGGGCTCGCTCAGCCCCAGCATTTT. Protein sequence: CASTGTGLAQPQHF.